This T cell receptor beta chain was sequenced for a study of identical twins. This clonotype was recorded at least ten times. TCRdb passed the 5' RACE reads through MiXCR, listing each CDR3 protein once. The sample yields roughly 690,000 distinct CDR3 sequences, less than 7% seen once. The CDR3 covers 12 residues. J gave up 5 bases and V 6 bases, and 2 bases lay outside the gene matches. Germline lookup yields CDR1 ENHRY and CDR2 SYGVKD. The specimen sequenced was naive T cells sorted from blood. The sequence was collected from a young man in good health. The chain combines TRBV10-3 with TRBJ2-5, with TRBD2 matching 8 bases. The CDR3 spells CAISGGGETQYF. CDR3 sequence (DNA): TGTGCCATCAGCGGCGGGGGGGAGACCCAGTACTTC.